This T cell receptor beta chain was obtained from a study of type 1 regulatory T cells. The overall study: An in vitro protocol generated T-allo10, a Tr1-enriched, alloantigen-specific CD4 T cell product.

The CDR3 runs 15 residues. Trimming removed 0 bases from V and 5 bases from J, with 14 bases in between. Germline values: CDR1 SGHRS, CDR2 YFSETQ. From the reads, TCRdb called clonotypes with MiXCR, one entry per CDR3 protein. The sample holds some 100,000 distinct CDR3 sequences, 25% to 40% seen once. The source material was CD4+ T cells, either the whole sample or a sorted fraction (not recorded which). The chain is built from TRBV5-1 and TRBJ2-5, with D possibly called TRBD1 or TRBD2 (5 bases each). The sequence was collected from a human donor in good health. The CDR3 DNA reads as TGCGCCAGCAGCTTGGGGGACCGTGGGCTGGAGACCCAGTACTTC. Protein sequence: CASSLGDRGLETQYF.